This T cell receptor beta chain was sequenced in a study of T-cell reconstitution after alpha-beta-depleted transplantation in children. This clonotype occurred many times. Its antigen is unidentified. The CDR3 contains 11 residues. V shed 4 bases and J shed 3 bases, with 4 bases lying between them. CDR1 and CDR2 from the germline V gene are ENHRY and SYGVKD. Study conclusions and caveats: At day 60, the high TCRbeta diversity found in some patients originated from recipient T cells and thymic progenitors that had survived. The study reportedly traced alpha-beta T cells about two months after transplant to several hundred expanded graft clones. A year had passed since transplant, and T-cell counts and diversity by then came mostly from newly produced T cells.

Unique molecular identifiers were used to barcode this TCRbeta library. TCRdb passed the PCR reads through MiXCR, listing each CDR3 protein once. Among 250,000 to 300,000 distinct CDR3 sequences, approximately 10% were seen once, and the ten largest hold around 22%. This TCR was recovered from a male patient between 2 and 15 years old who had a stem cell transplant for chronic granulomatous disease, so the T cells may come from the graft donor. The genes are TRBV10-3 and TRBJ2-7; D remains ambiguous. Sequenced material: peripheral blood, taken 180 days after TCRalphabeta/CD19-depleted stem cell transplant. The CDR3 sequence is CAISAGYEQYF. In DNA, the CDR3 is TGTGCCATCAGTGCCGGCTACGAGCAGTACTTC.